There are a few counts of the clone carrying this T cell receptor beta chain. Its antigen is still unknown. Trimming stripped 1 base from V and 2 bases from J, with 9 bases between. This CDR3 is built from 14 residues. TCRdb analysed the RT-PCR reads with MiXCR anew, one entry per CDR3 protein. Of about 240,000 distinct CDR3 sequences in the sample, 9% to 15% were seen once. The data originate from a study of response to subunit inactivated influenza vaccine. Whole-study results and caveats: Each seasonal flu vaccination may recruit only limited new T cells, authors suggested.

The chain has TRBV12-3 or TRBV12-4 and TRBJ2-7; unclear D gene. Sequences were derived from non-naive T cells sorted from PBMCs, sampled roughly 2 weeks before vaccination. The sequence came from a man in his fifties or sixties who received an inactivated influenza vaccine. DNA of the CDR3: TGTGCCAGCAGTTTAGGAATGGGGACCTACGAGCAGTACTTC. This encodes CASSLGMGTYEQYF.